Given below is one T cell receptor (beta chain) in context. This table comes from immunoSEQ multiplex PCR, and its TCRdb copy is limited to in-frame clones, with some not included. The repertoire consists of over 250,000 clones, with approximately 86% occurring once and the leading ten covering around 9%. Germline CDR1 reads SEHNR; CDR2 reads FQNEAQ (reference sequence). V gave up 1 base and J gave up 8 bases; unmatched junction bases: 4. The length of the CDR3 is 13 residues. The sample comes from a study of blood T cell repertoires in COVID-19. Study at large: PBMCs, B-cell-depleted T cells, or T cells were the source of the cDNA or gDNA that made up the material.

The TCR was taken from a woman younger than 30 who had recovered from COVID-19. The chain combines TRBV7-9 with TRBJ1-2; 7 bases line up with TRBD1. Sequenced material: PBMCs or T cells enriched from blood (not recorded which). Here the CDR3 reads CASSLETGRGYTF. The CDR3 DNA is TGTGCCAGCAGCTTAGAGACAGGGCGAGGCTACACCTTC.